One and the same sample provided the 20 T cell receptor beta chains below, sequenced in a study of cytomegalovirus exposure and HLA in healthy donors. 13 Jbeta primers and 60 Vbeta primers were used for the PCR. The repertoire was sequenced with immunoSEQ multiplex PCR; TCRdb's copy has only in-frame clones and lacks some. The top ten hold over 3.5% of the sample, which has some 100,000 clones, under 80% seen once. Sequencing was carried out using PBMCs. The receptors stem from a woman in her forties or fifties in good health and CMV-seropositive.

The rearrangement uses TRBV11-2 and TRBJ2-2; D is undetermined. Germline CDR1 reads SGHAT; CDR2 reads FQNNGV. Deletions cut 6 bases from V and 6 bases from J, with 20 bases between. This CDR3 is 16 amino acids long. The CDR3 region has the DNA TGTGCCAGCAGTCCTGGAGTCCAAACAAATCCCGGGGAGCTGTTTTTT. It translates to CASSPGVQTNPGELFF.

The V gene is TRBV6-5, the J gene TRBJ2-3; 8 positions match TRBD2. V shed 4 bases, J shed 4 bases, and the junction held 7 bases outside the gene matches. The CDR3 is 15 amino acids. Germline values: CDR1 MNHEY, CDR2 SVGAGI. The CDR3 is CASSSSGGEADTQYF. For the CDR3, the DNA is TGTGCCAGCAGTTCGTCGGGGGGGGAGGCAGATACGCAGTATTTT.

The DNA for the CDR3 is TGTGCCAGCAGCTTAGAAGACAGGGCGACCTATAATTCACCCCTCCACTTT. Translation gives CASSLEDRATYNSPLHF. The rearrangement links TRBV7-2 to TRBJ1-6; 7 bases are a match to TRBD1. Per germline, CDR1 SGHTA and CDR2 FQGNSA. V lost 1 base to trimming and J lost 2 bases; unmatched junction nucleotides: 5. There are 17 residues in the CDR3.

The chain uses TRBV9 and TRBJ1-1, with a weak D call TRBD1 (5 bases). Trimming left V 0 bases short and J 10 bases short, with 16 bases between. Germline values: CDR1 SGDLS, CDR2 YYNGEE. CDR3 length: 14 residues. DNA for the CDR3: TGTGCCAGCAGCGTAGGAGATAGGGGACTCGGAGCTTTCTTT. Its protein is CASSVGDRGLGAFF. Variable domain in full (rest from reference TRBV9 and TRBJ1-1): DSGVTQTPKHLITATGQRVTLRCSPRSGDLSVYWYQQSLDQGLQFLIQYYNGEERAKGNILERFSAQQFPDLHSELNLSSLELGDSALYFCASSVGDRGLGAFFGQGTRLTVV.

This clone has a handful of counts. The J gene is TRBJ2-2, the V gene TRBV27; 10 bases align to TRBD2. The ends lost 2 bases at V and 7 bases at J; junction bases unmatched: 7. CDR1 and CDR2 (germline): MNHEY, SMNVEV (reference sequence). This CDR3 contains 16 residues. DNA of the CDR3: TGTGCCAGCAGTTTAAGGGCTAGCGGGGGATACGGGGAGCTGTTTTTT. Residues: CASSLRASGGYGELFF.

As to this clone: The sample contains more than one DNA sequence encoding this CDR3. The J gene is TRBJ1-1, the V gene TRBV5-6; tentatively, D is TRBD1 (5 bases). CDR1 SGHDT and CDR2 YYEEEE come from the germline V gene. This CDR3 has 11 residues. Deletions cut 4 bases from V and 8 bases from J, with 9 bases between. The CDR3: CASSRTREAFF. CDR3 bases: TGTGCCAGCAGCCGGACACGAGAAGCTTTCTTT.

The chain employs TRBV6-5 and TRBJ2-7; 8 bases match TRBD1. V lost 2 bases, J lost 5 bases, and 8 bases stayed unmatched. This CDR3 contains 15 residues. CDR1 MNHEY and CDR2 SVGAGI come from the germline V gene. CDR3 coding DNA: TGTGCCAGCAGTTACCGGGCAGGGGGCATCGACGAGCAGTACTTC. Protein: CASSYRAGGIDEQYF.

The chain links TRBV5-5 to TRBJ1-2, with D perhaps matching TRBD1 (6 bases). Germline values: CDR1 SGHKS, CDR2 YYEKEE (reference sequence). This CDR3 has 14 amino acids. Trimming shortened V by 0 bases and J by 7 bases, and 13 bases separated the two germline ends. CDR3 amino acids: CASSLDRDYFGYTF. The CDR3, as DNA: TGTGCCAGCAGCTTGGACAGGGACTATTTTGGCTACACCTTC.

The gene calls are TRBV6-1 and TRBJ1-1; 7 bases match TRBD1. Per the germline V gene, CDR1 is MNHNS and CDR2 is SASEGT. The V and J ends lost 8 bases and 1 base, in that order; junction bases with no gene match: 7. The CDR3 is 14 amino acids. CDR3 coding DNA: TGTGCCAGCCAACAGGGGTATGGGAACACTGAAGCTTTCTTT. Translation gives CASQQGYGNTEAFF.

This chain links TRBV18 with TRBJ1-1; D gene unclear. The CDR3 has 15 amino acids. CDR1 and CDR2 from the germline V gene are KGHSH and LQKENI. V was shortened by 3 bases and J by 4 bases, with 15 bases between the two germline ends. For the CDR3, the DNA is TGTGCCAGCTCACCCTTCGAGGTGTTGGGCACTGAAGCTTTCTTT. Encoded protein: CASSPFEVLGTEAFF.

This chain joins TRBV12-5 and TRBJ1-5; D not certain. The CDR3 extends over 15 amino acids. Looked up from germline, CDR1 is LGHNT and CDR2 is FRNRAP. Trimming removed 7 bases from V and 6 bases from J, with 19 bases in between. CDR3 sequence (DNA): TGTGCTAGTGTTCCAGCATGGACTGCAAGTCAGCCCCAGCATTTT. Translation gives CASVPAWTASQPQHF.

V gene TRBV19 combines with J gene TRBJ2-3; D might be TRBD1 (6 bases). The CDR3 consists of 17 residues. Germline CDR1 LNHDA, CDR2 SQIVND (reference sequence). V was trimmed by 5 bases and J by 11 bases, leaving 29 bases between them. DNA for the CDR3: TGTGCCAGTAGTCCCAGGACAGTAGACCGGCTTCAGGCTGGGCAGTATTTT. This sequence encodes CASSPRTVDRLQAGQYF.

V and J are TRBV9 and TRBJ1-1, with D perhaps TRBD1 (6 bases). Looked up from germline, CDR1 is SGDLS and CDR2 is YYNGEE. The CDR3 contains 13 residues. Trimming removed 0 bases at V and 7 bases at J, with 10 bases between. CDR3 in amino acids: CASSVAGAGEAFF. Here the CDR3 DNA reads TGTGCCAGCAGCGTAGCAGGGGCCGGTGAAGCTTTCTTT.

The chain combines TRBV4-1 with TRBJ1-1; D unclear. V lost 4 bases to trimming and J lost 1 base, with 10 bases between them. CDR3 length equals 14 residues. The germline gives CDR1 MGHRA, CDR2 YSYEKL. CDR3 nucleotides: TGCGCCAGCAGCCCCCCACGCGGGAACACTGAAGCTTTCTTT. Its protein is CASSPPRGNTEAFF.

V and J are TRBV15 and TRBJ1-5; unclear D gene. Looked up from germline, CDR1 is LNHNV and CDR2 is YYDKDF (reference sequence). This CDR3 has 15 amino acids. V was pared by 0 bases and J by 1 base, with 7 bases between. CDR3 protein: CATSRDLGSNQPQHF. CDR3 in DNA: TGTGCCACCAGCAGAGATCTGGGCAGCAATCAGCCCCAGCATTTT.

This clone was observed a few times. The CDR3 nucleotides are TGTGCCTGGAGTGTGCCCAGGGGCTACGAGCAGTACTTC. Residues: CAWSVPRGYEQYF. The rearrangement uses TRBV30 and TRBJ2-7; D is possibly TRBD1 (6 bases). Trimming took off 0 bases at V and 3 bases at J, with 9 bases between the two ends. The CDR3 extends over 13 amino acids. Germline V gene data show CDR1 as GTSNPN and CDR2 as SVGIG (reference sequence).

This clone was seen a few times. The chain uses TRBV7-6 and TRBJ1-5, with D unresolved. The ends were cut back, 5 bases at V and 0 bases at J, with 14 bases in the middle. Germline CDR1 reads SGHVS; CDR2 reads FNYEAQ. This CDR3 has 16 residues. The CDR3 sequence is CASSPEAFLSNQPQHF. The CDR3, as DNA: TGTGCCAGCAGCCCGGAGGCGTTCCTTAGCAATCAGCCCCAGCATTTT.

The J gene is TRBJ1-1, the V gene TRBV5-1; 9 nucleotides agree with TRBD1. Looked up from germline, CDR1 is SGHRS and CDR2 is YFSETQ. The ends lost 0 bases at V and 5 bases at J; junction bases unmatched: 5. This CDR3 is 15 amino acids long. CDR3 nucleotide sequence: TGCGCCAGCAGCTTGGAAGGGACAGGGAAGACTGAAGCTTTCTTT. Translated, it gives CASSLEGTGKTEAFF.

This clone was recorded once. The chain links TRBV10-2 to TRBJ1-5; a weak D match, TRBD1 (6 bases). From germline, CDR1 is WSHSY and CDR2 SAAADI. Trimming shortened V by 5 bases and J by 0 bases, and 17 bases separated the two germline ends. CDR3 size: 17 residues. CDR3 protein: CASSQVDRGYSNQPQHF. DNA for the CDR3: TGCGCCAGCAGTCAGGTGGATAGGGGGTATAGCAATCAGCCCCAGCATTTT.

This sequence joins TRBV5-6 and TRBJ2-7, with TRBD2 matching 9 bases. V lost 8 bases, J lost 2 bases, and 11 bases stayed unmatched. This CDR3 comprises 15 residues. Looked up from germline, CDR1 is SGHDT and CDR2 is YYEEEE. The CDR3 nucleotides are TGTGCCAGTTACCTTAGCGGGGGAACACCCTACGAGCAGTACTTC. Its protein product is CASYLSGGTPYEQYF.